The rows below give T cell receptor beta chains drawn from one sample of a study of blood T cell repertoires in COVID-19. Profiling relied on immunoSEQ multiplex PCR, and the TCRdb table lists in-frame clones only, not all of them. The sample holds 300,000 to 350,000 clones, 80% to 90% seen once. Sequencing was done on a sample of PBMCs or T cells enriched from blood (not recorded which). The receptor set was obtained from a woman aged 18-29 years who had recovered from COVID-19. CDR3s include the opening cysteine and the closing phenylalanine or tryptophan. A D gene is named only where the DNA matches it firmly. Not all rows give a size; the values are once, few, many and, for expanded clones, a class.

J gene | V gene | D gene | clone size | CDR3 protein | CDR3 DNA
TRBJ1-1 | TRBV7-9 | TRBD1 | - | CASSLKLGPGQGMNTEAFF | TGTGCCAGCAGCTTAAAATTAGGTCCGGGACAGGGCATGAACACTGAAGCTTTCTTT
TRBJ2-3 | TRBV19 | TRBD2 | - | CASSIGLAGGPSTDTQYF | TGTGCCAGTAGTATAGGACTAGCGGGGGGACCCAGCACAGATACGCAGTATTTT
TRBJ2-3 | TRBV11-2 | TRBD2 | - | CASSTAGLAVRDTQYF | TGTGCCAGCAGCACCGCGGGACTAGCGGTCCGAGATACGCAGTATTTT
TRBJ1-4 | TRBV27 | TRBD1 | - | CASRSRGHEKLFF | TGTGCCAGCAGGAGCAGGGGGCATGAAAAACTGTTTTTT
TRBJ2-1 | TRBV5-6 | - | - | CASSPSLVSSYNEQFF | TGTGCCAGCAGCCCGAGCTTAGTTAGCTCCTACAATGAGCAGTTCTTC
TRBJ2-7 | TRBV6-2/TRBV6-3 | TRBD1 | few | CASSRGQVREEQYF | TGTGCCAGCAGCCGCGGACAGGTTCGGGAAGAGCAGTACTTC
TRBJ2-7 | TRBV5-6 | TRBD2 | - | CASSLGLAGVEQYF | TGTGCCAGCAGCTTAGGGCTAGCGGGAGTCGAGCAGTACTTC
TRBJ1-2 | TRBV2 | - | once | CASSEDRSDYGYTF | TGTGCCAGCAGTGAAGACAGGTCGGACTATGGCTACACCTTC
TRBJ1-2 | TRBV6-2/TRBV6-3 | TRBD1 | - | CASSTGTGENYGYTF | TGTGCCAGCAGTACGGGGACAGGCGAAAACTATGGCTACACCTTC
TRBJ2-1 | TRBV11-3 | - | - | CASSLDLRLVSGSYYNEQFF | TGTGCCAGCAGCTTAGACTTAAGATTGGTATCGGGGAGTTATTACAATGAGCAGTTCTTC
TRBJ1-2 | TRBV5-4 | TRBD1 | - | CASSRDRSRTYGYTF | TGTGCCAGCAGCCGGGACAGGTCCCGAACCTATGGCTACACCTTC
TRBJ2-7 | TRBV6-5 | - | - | CASRETGTYEQYF | TGTGCCAGCAGAGAGACTGGAACCTACGAGCAGTACTTC
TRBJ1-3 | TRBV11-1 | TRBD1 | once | CASSRRGQGPGNTIYF | TGTGCCAGCAGCCGCCGGGGACAGGGTCCGGGAAACACCATATATTTT
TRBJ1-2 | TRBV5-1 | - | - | CASSLRRGYTF | TGCGCCAGCAGCTTGCGGAGGGGCTACACCTTC
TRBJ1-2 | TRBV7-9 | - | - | CASRPLWAGITYGYTF | TGTGCCAGCCGCCCCCTTTGGGCAGGGATTACCTATGGCTACACCTTC
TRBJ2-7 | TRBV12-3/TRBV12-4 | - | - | CASSRLALEQYF | TGTGCCAGCAGTAGGCTAGCTCTCGAGCAGTACTTC
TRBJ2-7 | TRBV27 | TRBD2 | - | CASSQRGSFYEQYF | TGTGCCAGCAGTCAGCGGGGGTCATTCTACGAGCAGTACTTC
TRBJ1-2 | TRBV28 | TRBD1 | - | CASSSTGQGNYGYTF | TGTGCCAGCAGTTCCACGGGACAGGGGAACTATGGCTACACCTTC
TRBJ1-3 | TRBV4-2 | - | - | CASSPTLRGSGNTIYF | TGTGCCAGCAGCCCTACCCTCAGGGGCTCTGGAAACACCATATATTTT
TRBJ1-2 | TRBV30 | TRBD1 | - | CAWSTPRTGRVGYTF | TGTGCCTGGAGTACGCCCAGGACAGGGAGGGTTGGCTACACCTTC
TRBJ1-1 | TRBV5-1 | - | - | CASSLDGAADTEAFF | TGCGCCAGCAGCTTGGATGGGGCCGCGGACACTGAAGCTTTCTTT
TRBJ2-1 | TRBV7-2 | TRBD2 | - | CASSLGAGGIGEQFF | TGTGCCAGCAGCTTAGGAGCGGGGGGGATTGGTGAGCAGTTCTTC
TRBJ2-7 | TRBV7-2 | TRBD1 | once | CASSWDRSYEQYF | TGTGCCAGCAGCTGGGACAGGTCGTACGAGCAGTACTTC
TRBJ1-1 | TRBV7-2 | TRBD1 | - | CASSLSWTGVISEAFF | TGTGCCAGCAGCTTATCCTGGACAGGGGTAATTTCTGAAGCTTTCTTT
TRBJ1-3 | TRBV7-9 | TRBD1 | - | CASSPRTGNSGNTIYF | TGTGCCAGCAGCCCACGGACAGGGAACTCTGGAAACACCATATATTTT
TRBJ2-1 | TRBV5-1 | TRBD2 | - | CASSIGLAGEQSSYNEQFF | TGCGCCAGCAGCATCGGACTAGCGGGAGAACAAAGCTCCTACAATGAGCAGTTCTTC
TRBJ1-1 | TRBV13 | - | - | CASSLNWAMNTEAFF | TGTGCCAGCAGCTTAAATTGGGCTATGAACACTGAAGCTTTCTTT
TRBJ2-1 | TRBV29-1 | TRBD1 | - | CSVETGVVEQFF | TGCAGCGTTGAAACAGGGGTAGTAGAGCAGTTCTTC
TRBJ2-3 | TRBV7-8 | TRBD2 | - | CASSRAGGGRDTQYF | TGTGCCAGCAGCCGAGCGGGAGGTGGTAGAGATACGCAGTATTTT
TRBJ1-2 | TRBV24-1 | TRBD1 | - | CATSASGTGRNYGYTF | TGTGCCACCTCTGCCTCCGGGACAGGGCGCAACTATGGCTACACCTTC
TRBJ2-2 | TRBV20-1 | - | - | CSARIGGELFF | TGCAGTGCACGTATCGGCGGGGAGCTGTTTTTT
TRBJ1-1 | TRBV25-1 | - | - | CASSPPDSDTEAFF | TGTGCCAGCAGTCCCCCAGACAGTGACACTGAAGCTTTCTTT
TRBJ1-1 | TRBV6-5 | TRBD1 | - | CASRIDRVGTEAFF | TGTGCCAGCAGGATCGACAGGGTAGGCACTGAAGCTTTCTTT
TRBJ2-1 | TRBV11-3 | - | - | CASSREDGSSYNEQFF | TGTGCCAGCAGCCGCGAGGACGGGAGCTCCTACAATGAGCAGTTCTTC
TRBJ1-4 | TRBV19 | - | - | CASNSPGREEKLFF | TGTGCCAGTAATTCTCCCGGGAGAGAAGAAAAACTGTTTTTT
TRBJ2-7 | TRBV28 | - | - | CASSSPGLAYEQYF | TGTGCCAGCAGTTCTCCGGGACTCGCCTACGAGCAGTACTTC
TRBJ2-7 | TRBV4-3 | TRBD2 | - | CASSPGRGGPYEQYF | TGCGCCAGCAGCCCCGGGCGGGGGGGGCCCTACGAGCAGTACTTC
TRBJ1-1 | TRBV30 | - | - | CAWSVSGVNTEAFF | TGTGCCTGGAGTGTTTCAGGGGTGAACACTGAAGCTTTCTTT
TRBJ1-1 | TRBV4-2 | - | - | CASSSIHEAFF | TGTGCCAGCAGCTCAATCCATGAAGCTTTCTTT
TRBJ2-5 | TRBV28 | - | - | CASRPVLRIEETQYF | TGTGCCAGCAGGCCTGTTTTGCGGATAGAGGAGACCCAGTACTTC
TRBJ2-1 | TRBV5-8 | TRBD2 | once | CASSLGLVRYNEQFF | TGTGCCAGCAGCCTGGGACTAGTTCGATACAATGAGCAGTTCTTC
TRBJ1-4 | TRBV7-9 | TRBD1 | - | CASSARQGLDEKLFF | TGTGCCAGCAGCGCCCGACAGGGGTTAGATGAAAAACTGTTTTTT